These T cell receptor beta chains were read from a single sample in a study of blood T cells in healthy people across ages. TCRdb used MiXCR to reprocess the 5' RACE reads, holding one entry per CDR3 protein. The table shows under 2,000,000 distinct CDR3 sequences, with around half occurring only once. The sample taken for sequencing was blood. These receptors were obtained from a woman in her 40s in good health. Each CDR3 is given with its conserved first and last residue. The order of the fields is clone size, D gene, V gene, J gene, CDR3 protein, CDR3 DNA. A D gene is named only where the DNA matches it firmly. The size entry is marked missing in some rows and otherwise reads once, few, many or a size class.

clone size: .; D gene: TRBD1; V gene: TRBV20-1; J gene: TRBJ1-1; CDR3 protein: CSAREPGQGNVAEAFF; CDR3 DNA: TGCAGTGCTAGAGAACCGGGACAGGGGAACGTGGCTGAAGCTTTCTTT
clone size: .; D gene: .; V gene: TRBV15; J gene: TRBJ1-5; CDR3 protein: CATSRFRQVTLTPQHF; CDR3 DNA: TGTGCCACCAGCCGATTCCGACAGGTCACCTTGACGCCCCAGCATTTT
clone size: .; D gene: TRBD1; V gene: TRBV20-1; J gene: TRBJ2-5; CDR3 protein: CSARGWGTQYF; CDR3 DNA: TGCAGTGCCAGGGGGTGGGGGACCCAGTACTTC
clone size: .; D gene: TRBD2; V gene: TRBV27; J gene: TRBJ2-2; CDR3 protein: CASKKVAGVSPSTGELFF; CDR3 DNA: TGTGCCAGCAAGAAGGTAGCGGGGGTCTCCCCGAGCACCGGGGAGCTGTTTTTT
clone size: .; D gene: TRBD1; V gene: TRBV9; J gene: TRBJ2-5; CDR3 protein: CASSVGVLGQGKETQYF; CDR3 DNA: TGTGCCAGCAGCGTAGGGGTGCTGGGACAGGGCAAAGAGACCCAGTACTTC
clone size: .; D gene: .; V gene: TRBV28; J gene: TRBJ2-4; CDR3 protein: CASSLGTWEQYF; CDR3 DNA: TGTGCCAGCAGTCTCGGGACTTGGGAGCAGTACTTC
clone size: few; D gene: .; V gene: TRBV5-6; J gene: TRBJ1-2; CDR3 protein: CASIKGDGNGYTF; CDR3 DNA: TGTGCCAGCATAAAGGGTGACGGAAATGGCTACACCTTC
clone size: .; D gene: .; V gene: TRBV27; J gene: TRBJ1-2; CDR3 protein: CASSLGFGRARVGYGYTF; CDR3 DNA: TGTGCCAGCAGTTTAGGGTTTGGCAGGGCCCGCGTGGGCTATGGCTACACCTTC
clone size: .; D gene: TRBD1; V gene: TRBV6-6; J gene: TRBJ2-7; CDR3 protein: CASSGTGVDKDEQYF; CDR3 DNA: TGTGCCAGCAGTGGGACAGGGGTGGATAAGGATGAGCAGTACTTC
clone size: .; D gene: TRBD1; V gene: TRBV5-6; J gene: TRBJ2-2; CDR3 protein: CASSPLRTGNTGELFF; CDR3 DNA: TGTGCCAGCAGCCCTCTCCGGACAGGGAACACCGGGGAGCTGTTTTTT
clone size: few; D gene: .; V gene: TRBV9; J gene: TRBJ1-2; CDR3 protein: CASSVGTVYGYTF; CDR3 DNA: TGTGCCAGCAGCGTAGGGACAGTCTATGGCTACACCTTC
clone size: .; D gene: .; V gene: TRBV12-3/TRBV12-4; J gene: TRBJ2-3; CDR3 protein: CASSLPPGITDTQYF; CDR3 DNA: TGTGCCAGCAGCCTTCCTCCGGGGATTACAGATACGCAGTATTTT
clone size: .; D gene: .; V gene: TRBV18; J gene: TRBJ2-6; CDR3 protein: CASSPLVISGANVLTF; CDR3 DNA: TGTGCCAGCTCACCCCTTGTGATCTCTGGGGCCAACGTCCTGACTTTC
clone size: .; D gene: TRBD1; V gene: TRBV12-3/TRBV12-4; J gene: TRBJ2-5; CDR3 protein: CASSLRQGAVNEQYF; CDR3 DNA: TGTGCCAGCAGTTTAAGGCAGGGGGCGGTAAATGAGCAGTACTTC
clone size: .; D gene: .; V gene: TRBV29-1; J gene: TRBJ2-7; CDR3 protein: CSVERDWDSYNEQYF; CDR3 DNA: TGCAGCGTTGAAAGGGACTGGGACTCCTACAATGAGCAGTACTTC
clone size: .; D gene: .; V gene: TRBV15; J gene: TRBJ2-5; CDR3 protein: CATSKNQGPDYQETQYF; CDR3 DNA: TGTGCCACCAGCAAGAACCAGGGGCCGGATTACCAAGAGACCCAGTACTTC
clone size: .; D gene: .; V gene: TRBV20-1; J gene: TRBJ2-3; CDR3 protein: CSARPASIYTDTQYF; CDR3 DNA: TGCAGTGCTAGACCGGCCTCTATTTACACAGATACGCAGTATTTT
clone size: few; D gene: .; V gene: TRBV3-1; J gene: TRBJ2-3; CDR3 protein: CASSQDLLTTISYF; CDR3 DNA: TGTGCCAGCAGCCAAGATCTCCTGACTACTATTTCGTATTTT